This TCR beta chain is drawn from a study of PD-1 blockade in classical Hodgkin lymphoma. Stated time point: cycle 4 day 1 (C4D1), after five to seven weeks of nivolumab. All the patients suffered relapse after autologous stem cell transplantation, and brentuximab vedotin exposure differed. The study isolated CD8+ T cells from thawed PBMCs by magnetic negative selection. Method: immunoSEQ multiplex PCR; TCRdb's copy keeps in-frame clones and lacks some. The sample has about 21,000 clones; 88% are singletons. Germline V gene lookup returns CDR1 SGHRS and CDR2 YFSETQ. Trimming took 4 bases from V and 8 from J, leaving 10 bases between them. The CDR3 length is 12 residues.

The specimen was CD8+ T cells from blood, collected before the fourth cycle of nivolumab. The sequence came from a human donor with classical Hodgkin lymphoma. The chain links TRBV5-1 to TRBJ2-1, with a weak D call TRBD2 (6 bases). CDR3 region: CASSPTRDEQFF. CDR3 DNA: TGCGCCAGCAGCCCGACTAGAGATGAGCAGTTCTTC.